The sequence of this TCR beta chain was determined in a study of read filtering for tumor transcriptome and immune sequencing. Across the whole study: Mean patient age was roughly 70 years, range 47 to 80; around 17 male, around 15 female. DNase treatment preceded whole-transcriptome library preparation.

The library was built from roughly 400 ng RNA with molecular barcoded adaptors for alpha/delta and beta/gamma chains. TCRdb reanalysed the reads using MiXCR and keeps one entry per CDR3 protein. The sample consists of some 130,000 distinct CDR3 sequences, approximately 12% of them appearing once. CDR1 SGHNT and CDR2 YYREEE come from the germline V gene (reference sequence). The CDR3 runs 14 residues. V was clipped by 2 bases and J by 0 bases, with 7 bases between them. There are many counts of this clonotype. Its specificity is not known. Sampling of bone marrow took place during active disease in every patient. Findings and limits, study-wide: This fraction held mixed bone marrow immune cells after CD138-negative sorting.

The specimen was a population of CD138-negative cells sorted from bone marrow. The chain combines TRBV5-4 with TRBJ2-3; D is unclear. This TCR was recovered from a donor over 35 with multiple myeloma. DNA for the CDR3: TGTGCCAGCAGCTTCGATATTAGCACAGATACGCAGTATTTT. This translates into CASSFDISTDTQYF.